These 2 T cell receptor beta chains were all obtained from the same sample, sequenced in a study of blood T cell repertoires in COVID-19. Only in-frame clones appear in the TCRdb table, and some are missing; sequencing was by immunoSEQ multiplex PCR. There are over 200,000 clones in the sample; approximately 82% occur only once, and around 2.4% lies in the top ten. Sequenced material: peripheral blood. These receptors all stem from a man aged 35-49 years who had recovered from COVID-19.

Turning to this clone: The same CDR3 is also encoded by other DNA sequences in this sample. V usage is TRBV5-4 and J usage is TRBJ2-5; D may be TRBD1 (5 bases). The V gene's germline CDR1 is SGHNT and CDR2 YYREEE (reference sequence). The CDR3 sequence is 13 residues long. Trimming cost V 0 bases and J 2 bases, with 5 bases left between them. The CDR3 loop reads CASSLGQQETQYF. The CDR3 DNA follows: TGTGCCAGCAGCTTGGGACAGCAAGAGACCCAGTACTTC. Based on the CDR3 plus reference TRBV5-4 and TRBJ2-5, the full variable domain is ETGVTQSPTHLIKTRGQQVTLRCSSQSGHNTVSWYQQALGQGPQFIFQYYREEENGRGNFPPRFSGLQFPNYSSELNVNALELDDSALYLCASSLGQQETQYFGPGTRLLVL.

This rearrangement joins TRBV6-5 to TRBJ2-3; 15 positions agree with TRBD2. Germline V gives CDR1 MNHEY, CDR2 SVGAGI. V lost 7 bases and J lost 9; bases outside the gene matches: 8. The CDR3 sequence is 15 residues long. CDR3 DNA sequence: TGTGCCAGCACCCCTCCCGGGACTAGCGGGGGGACGCAGTATTTT. Its protein product is CASTPPGTSGGTQYF.